This T cell receptor (beta chain) was captured by sequencing in a study of blood T cell repertoires in COVID-19. On the study more broadly: Researchers got acute and convalescent COVID-19 samples from the United States, Italy and Spain. T cells, B-cell-depleted T cells, or PBMCs provided the cDNA or gDNA that served as material.

This clone was detected a few times. Authors' methods: The authors estimated nucleated cell counts from reference gene primer amplification. The repertoire was sequenced with immunoSEQ multiplex PCR; TCRdb's copy has only in-frame clones and lacks some. V and J calls and clone size are given by that table; D and trimming were obtained from the DNA. The sample contains 70,000 or so clones, about nine tenths of which appear only once. The sequence came from a man aged 65 to 85 with active or convalescent COVID-19. Sequences were obtained from peripheral blood.

CDR3 sequence reads: CASSGGQGWETQYF. CDR3 sequence (DNA): TGTGCCAGCAGCGGCGGACAGGGCTGGGAGACCCAGTACTTC. The V and J genes are TRBV2 and TRBJ2-5, with 8 bases aligning to TRBD1. CDR1 SNHLY and CDR2 FYNNEI come from the germline V gene. J lost 5 bases, V lost 6 bases, and 8 bases had no gene match. The CDR3 is 14 amino acids. The variable domain in full, completed from reference TRBV2 and TRBJ2-5, reads EPEVTQTPSHQVTQMGQEVILRCVPISNHLYFYWYRQILGQKVEFLVSFYNNEISEKSEIFDDQFSVERPDGSNFTLKIRSTKLEDSAMYFCASSGGQGWETQYFGPGTRLLVL.